The rows below give T cell receptor beta chains drawn from one sample of a study of cytomegalovirus exposure and HLA in healthy donors. The method was immunoSEQ multiplex PCR; TCRdb's version includes in-frame clones alone and lacks a portion of them. In the table there are about 180,000 clones, about 86% of which are singletons. What was sequenced was PBMCs. The receptors here all came from a woman in her twenties or thirties in good health and CMV-seronegative. Each CDR3 is given with its conserved first and last residue. A D gene is named only where the DNA matches it firmly. The size of a clone is reported for some rows only, either as once, few or many, or as a class for expanded clones.

TRBJ2-5,TRBV5-6,TRBD2,NA,TGTGCCAGCAGCTATACTAGCGCGGCCCAAGAGACCCAGTACTTC,CASSYTSAAQETQYF
TRBJ2-7,TRBV7-9,NA,NA,TGTTCCAGCAGCCTATCCTACGAGCAGTACTTC,CSSSLSYEQYF
TRBJ2-7,TRBV7-2,TRBD2,NA,TGTGCCAGCACCCTTACCCGCGGGACTACGAATAAGCAGTACTTC,CASTLTRGTTNKQYF
TRBJ1-6,TRBV5-6,NA,few,TGTGCCAGCAGCTTAAGGGGATTTAATTCACCCCTCCACTTT,CASSLRGFNSPLHF
TRBJ2-5,TRBV7-9,TRBD1,few,TGTGCCAGCAGCGATGACAGGGGGACCCAGTACTTC,CASSDDRGTQYF
TRBJ2-7,TRBV27,TRBD2,once,TGTGCCAGCAGAACTAGCGGGAGCGACGAGCAGTACTTC,CASRTSGSDEQYF
TRBJ2-3,TRBV7-8,NA,NA,TGTGCCAGCAGCTCCCTTCGTCCGGGGGGCAAGGATACGCAGTATTTT,CASSSLRPGGKDTQYF
TRBJ2-7,TRBV18,TRBD2,NA,TGTGCCAGCTCACCCCGGGAAACTAGCGGGAGGGCCGGCGAGCAGTACTTC,CASSPRETSGRAGEQYF
TRBJ1-2,TRBV5-4,TRBD1,NA,TGTGCCAGCAGCCCCAGCCTTGGGACAGGGTCTAGCTATGGCTACACCTTC,CASSPSLGTGSSYGYTF
TRBJ2-7,TRBV28,TRBD1,NA,TGTGCCAGCAGTACCGGGACAGGGTTCTACGAGCAGTACTTC,CASSTGTGFYEQYF
TRBJ2-5,TRBV7-9,TRBD2,NA,TGTGCCAGCAGCCCCACGTCGGGACTAGGAGAGACCCAGTACTTC,CASSPTSGLGETQYF